This T cell receptor (beta chain) comes out of a study of blood T cells in healthy people across ages. The germline V gene has CDR1 SQVTM and CDR2 ANQGSEA. Trimming cost V 4 bases and J 4 bases; bases outside gene matches: 6. The CDR3 has 13 amino acids. This clonotype was recorded a few times. It was with a sample-barcoded 5' primer and a J-beta primer mix that a second PCR of roughly 7 to 12 cycles was run. TCRdb reprocessed the 5' RACE reads with MiXCR, giving one entry per CDR3 protein. The sample has 1.5 million to 2 million distinct CDR3 sequences; 28% are singletons. Sequenced input: blood. V is TRBV29-1 and J is TRBJ2-7, with 8 bases fitting TRBD2. This receptor was obtained from a woman in her 30s in good health. The CDR3 DNA sequence: TGCAGCGTTGCGGGGGGGGTCGGGTACGAGCAGTACTTC. Residues: CSVAGGVGYEQYF.